Shown below are 18 T cell receptor beta chains from a single sample sequenced in a study of T-cell memory formation after mild COVID-19. A single record per CDR3 protein comes from TCRdb applying MiXCR to the 5' RACE reads. The repertoire holds approximately 440,000 distinct CDR3 sequences, with 20% as singletons. Sequencing input: PBMCs or a T cell subset sorted from them (not recorded which). The receptors originated from an adult woman who had mild COVID-19 (a few samples of this study predate the infection). Cell type and time point are not known.

This clonotype was seen only a few times. This chain connects TRBV5-1 to TRBJ2-1, with 9 bases lining up with TRBD2. V trimming: 5 bases; J trimming: 2 bases; junction bases outside the gene matches: 17. CDR1 is SGHRS, CDR2 YFSETQ, per germline. The CDR3 is made up of 19 amino acids. The CDR3 is CASRWGSGGLPTTYNEQFF. The CDR3, as DNA: TGCGCCAGCAGGTGGGGTAGCGGGGGCCTCCCAACTACCTACAATGAGCAGTTCTTC.

The J gene is TRBJ1-5, the V gene TRBV11-3; D is unclear. The CDR3 spans 13 residues. Trimming took off 5 bases at V and 6 bases at J, with 11 bases between the two ends. Germline-derived CDR1 and CDR2 are SGHNT and YENEEA. The CDR3 sequence is CASSPSPGQPQHF. For the CDR3, the DNA is TGTGCCAGCAGCCCGTCACCAGGTCAGCCCCAGCATTTT.

The chain uses TRBV7-8 and TRBJ2-1; tentative D call: TRBD2 (6 bases). Trimming left V 0 bases short and J 2 bases short, with 14 bases between. The germline V gene encodes CDR1 SGHVS and CDR2 FQNEAQ. CDR3 length: 17 residues. This chain's CDR3 is CASSLARLAFTYNEQFF. The DNA for the CDR3 is TGTGCCAGCAGCTTAGCGCGGCTAGCGTTCACCTACAATGAGCAGTTCTTC. The full variable domain, with the rest looked up from reference TRBV7-8 and TRBJ2-1, is GAGVSQSPRYKVAKRGQDVALRCDPISGHVSLFWYQQALGQGPEFLTYFQNEAQLDKSGLPSDRFFAERPEGSVSTLKIQRTQQEDSAVYLCASSLARLAFTYNEQFFGPGTRLTVL.

In this sample, this clonotype turned up a few times. The chain uses TRBV6-2 or TRBV6-3 and TRBJ2-2; tentative D call: TRBD1 (6 bases). The CDR3 runs 14 residues. The V gene's germline CDR1 is MNHEY and CDR2 SVGEGT. Trimming shortened V by 5 bases and J by 7 bases, and 14 bases separated the two germline ends. The CDR3 protein is CASSRSGAGGELFF. CDR3 bases: TGTGCCAGCAGTCGTTCAGGGGCTGGCGGGGAGCTGTTTTTT.

The chain recombines TRBV15 with TRBJ1-1; unclear D gene. Germline loops: CDR1 LNHNV, CDR2 YYDKDF (reference sequence). The CDR3 length is 12 residues. Trimming took 5 bases from V and 4 from J, leaving 8 bases between them. The CDR3 region is CATSRLITEAFF. The CDR3 DNA is TGTGCCACCAGCCGTCTCATCACTGAAGCTTTCTTT.

A few counts support this clonotype. The CDR3 DNA follows: TGCGCCAGCAGCTTGGACGGGTTCGACAGGGGATCCCTGAACACTGAAGCTTTCTTT. It yields the protein CASSLDGFDRGSLNTEAFF. The chain has TRBV5-1 and TRBJ1-1; 8 bases align to TRBD1. CDR1 and CDR2 from the germline V gene are SGHRS and YFSETQ. The CDR3 has 19 residues. The V gene end was trimmed by 0 bases and the J gene end by 0 bases; junction bases not matched to a gene: 13. The variable domain in full, completed from reference TRBV5-1 and TRBJ1-1, reads KAGVTQTPRYLIKTRGQQVTLSCSPISGHRSVSWYQQTPGQGLQFLFEYFSETQRNKGNFPGRFSGRQFSNSRSEMNVSTLELGDSALYLCASSLDGFDRGSLNTEAFFGQGTRLTVV.

This clonotype was observed a few times. The chain links TRBV5-1 to TRBJ1-1; 10 nucleotides agree with TRBD1. The CDR3 has 17 amino acids. Germline loops: CDR1 SGHRS, CDR2 YFSETQ. The ends lost 3 bases at V and 11 bases at J; junction bases unmatched: 19. As DNA, the CDR3 is TGCGCCAGCAGCTCTCTTCTTAACCGGGACAGGGGCGGGGATGCTTTCTTT. This translates into CASSSLLNRDRGGDAFF. The full variable domain, with the rest looked up from reference TRBV5-1 and TRBJ1-1, is KAGVTQTPRYLIKTRGQQVTLSCSPISGHRSVSWYQQTPGQGLQFLFEYFSETQRNKGNFPGRFSGRQFSNSRSEMNVSTLELGDSALYLCASSSLLNRDRGGDAFFGQGTRLTVV.

This clonotype has more than one count but fewer than ten. This chain links TRBV11-1 with TRBJ2-1, with 10 bases lining up with TRBD2. Trimming took 5 bases from V and 12 from J; bases not matched to a gene: 13. Germline lookup yields CDR1 SGHAT and CDR2 FQDESV (reference sequence). The CDR3 covers 15 residues. In DNA form, the CDR3 reads TGTGCCAGCAGCCCCTTGACTAGCGGGTTTAACGTGCAGTTCTTC. Protein: CASSPLTSGFNVQFF.

This clonotype was counted only a few times. The genes are TRBV12-3 or TRBV12-4 and TRBJ1-1; D gene ambiguous. V was cut by 6 bases and J by 1 base, with 12 bases left in between. The CDR3 loop spans 14 amino acids. The CDR3 protein is CASSLGNGNTEAFF. CDR3 DNA: TGTGCCAGCAGCCTCGGGAACGGGAACACTGAAGCTTTCTTT.

This clonotype occurred a few times. The rearrangement uses TRBV7-2 and TRBJ2-1, with D unresolved. V was shortened by 2 bases and J by 5 bases, with 4 bases between the two germline ends. The V gene's germline CDR1 is SGHTA and CDR2 FQGNSA. This CDR3 has 12 residues. The CDR3 nucleotides are TGTGCCAGCAGCTTACTCCACAATGAGCAGTTCTTC. The encoded protein is CASSLLHNEQFF.

This clonotype was detected ten times or more. The J gene is TRBJ2-7, the V gene TRBV5-1; possible D gene TRBD1, 6 bases. Germline values: CDR1 SGHRS, CDR2 YFSETQ. The length of the CDR3 is 14 residues. The ends were cut back, 1 base at V and 2 bases at J, with 10 bases in the middle. The CDR3 protein is CASSLSGTTYEQYF. The CDR3 DNA reads TGCGCCAGCAGCTTGTCCGGGACAACCTACGAGCAGTACTTC.

A few counts support this clonotype. The chain employs TRBV29-1 and TRBJ2-7; a possible D gene is TRBD2 (5 bases). Deletions cut 6 bases from V and 2 bases from J, with 14 bases between. Germline-derived CDR1 and CDR2 are SQVTM and ANQGSEA. The CDR3 totals 13 residues. The CDR3 DNA follows: TGCAGCGTCGCTAGCTATCCCGCCTACGAGCAGTACTTC. Translation: CSVASYPAYEQYF.

The gene calls are TRBV9 and TRBJ2-3, with TRBD2 as a possible D gene (5 bases). Trimming took off 1 base at V and 2 bases at J, with 11 bases between the two ends. The CDR3 contains 15 residues. CDR1 is SGDLS, CDR2 YYNGEE, per germline. The CDR3 region has the DNA TGTGCCAGCAGCGTACGAGCGGAATACACAGATACGCAGTATTTT. Translated, it gives CASSVRAEYTDTQYF.

This clonotype was found a few times. The chain has TRBV7-3 and TRBJ2-3; D not certain. The CDR3 sequence is 14 residues long. Trimming removed 9 bases from V and 2 bases from J, with 15 bases in between. The germline gives CDR1 SGHTA, CDR2 FQGTGA. The CDR3 sequence: CASSHPPFTDTQYF. In DNA form, the CDR3 reads TGTGCCAGTAGTCACCCGCCGTTCACAGATACGCAGTATTTT.

The chain links TRBV11-3 to TRBJ2-1; 7 nucleotides match TRBD1. The V gene end was trimmed by 8 bases and the J gene end by 6 bases; junction bases not matched to a gene: 10. The germline gives CDR1 SGHNT, CDR2 YENEEA. The CDR3 contains 14 residues. This chain's CDR3 is CASAGTANFNEQFF. CDR3 DNA sequence: TGTGCCAGCGCCGGGACAGCGAATTTCAATGAGCAGTTCTTC.

This clonotype showed up just a few times. This chain uses TRBV7-9 with TRBJ2-3; 13 positions agree with TRBD2. This CDR3 region has 15 residues. CDR1 is SEHNR and CDR2 is FQNEAQ in the germline V gene (reference sequence). Trimming cost V 5 bases and J 5 bases; bases outside gene matches: 4. CDR3 sequence reads: CASSRLAGGVDTQYF. The CDR3 DNA follows: TGTGCCAGCAGCCGACTAGCGGGAGGTGTAGATACGCAGTATTTT.

This clonotype was recorded many times. This sequence joins TRBV29-1 and TRBJ2-4; D is perhaps TRBD1 (6 bases). CDR1 and CDR2 from the germline V gene are SQVTM and ANQGSEA. Trimming cost V 4 bases and J 8 bases, with 12 bases left between them. CDR3 size: 12 residues. CDR3 region: CSVVLGADIQYF. The CDR3 nucleotides read TGCAGCGTTGTTCTGGGGGCAGACATTCAGTACTTC.

This clonotype appeared a few times. This chain connects TRBV4-1 to TRBJ2-7, with D perhaps matching TRBD1 (5 bases). V lost 5 bases and J lost 2, with 13 bases in between. CDR1 is MGHRA and CDR2 is YSYEKL in the germline V gene. This CDR3 has 14 residues. CDR3 sequence reads: CASSFGAATYEQYF. The CDR3 nucleotides are TGCGCCAGCAGCTTTGGGGCAGCAACCTACGAGCAGTACTTC.